The clone carrying this TCR beta chain was found a few times. Researchers ran the PCR with 60 Vbeta and 13 Jbeta primers. Sequencing used immunoSEQ multiplex PCR; TCRdb keeps in-frame clones, though not all of them. The profile shows roughly 92,000 clones, 80% of them singletons. The data were taken from a study of cytomegalovirus exposure and HLA in healthy donors. Every donor was a healthy person donating bone marrow. Despite likely unrecorded immune exposures, the donors were nominally healthy at the time of sampling. The CDR3 spans 16 residues. Trimming pared 0 bases from V and 3 bases from J, leaving 15 bases between. Germline values: CDR1 SGHAT, CDR2 FQNNGV.

The clonotype was recovered from a man aged 45 to 65 in good health and CMV-seropositive. This sequence joins TRBV11-2 and TRBJ2-7; possible D gene TRBD2, 5 bases. The specimen sequenced was PBMCs. The CDR3 bases are TGTGCCAGCAGCTTAGATTTCTACGGGAATTACTACGAGCAGTACTTC. This codes for CASSLDFYGNYYEQYF.